This T cell receptor (beta chain) is drawn from a study of OX40 agonist ivuxolimab in advanced cancers. The sample holds one count of this clone. Trimming removed 6 bases at V and 9 bases at J, with 15 bases between. CDR1 and CDR2 from the germline V gene are ENHRY and SYGVKD. This CDR3 has 13 residues. Sequenced by immunoSEQ multiplex PCR; TCRdb stores in-frame clones only, minus some. This repertoire shows around 100,000 clones, approximately 89% found once; its top ten account for around 0.16%. V is TRBV10-3 and J is TRBJ2-1; possibly TRBD2 for D (6 bases). This sample comprised CD4+ or CD8+ T cells sorted from blood, obtained in a trial of the OX40 agonist ivuxolimab. The TCR sequence derives from an adult with an advanced solid tumor such as melanoma, head and neck, liver or kidney cancer. The CDR3 bases are TGTGCCATCAGATACTCCGGGACTCCTGAGCAGTTCTTC. This encodes CAIRYSGTPEQFF.